What follows describes a single T cell receptor beta chain. The time point was: new active TB diagnosis, blood taken before or within 7 days of starting treatment. This sample is drawn from a study of T cells in tuberculosis. About the study: A South African cohort included IGRA-negative adolescents, latently infected IGRA-positive adolescents and adults with active tuberculosis. PBMC were archived before or within 7 days of starting treatment.

Generated by immunoSEQ multiplex PCR, the TCRdb table keeps only in-frame clones and is missing some. The sample shows roughly 34,000 clones, roughly 88% of them seen only once. This sample comprised PBMCs, obtained at tuberculosis diagnosis. This TCR derives from an adult with tuberculosis.

The CDR3 DNA reads as TGTGCCAGCAGCCAAACGACTAGCGGGAGGGGCGATGAGCAGTTCTTC. Amino acid sequence: CASSQTTSGRGDEQFF. The genes are TRBV4-2 and TRBJ2-1; 14 bases fit TRBD2. This CDR3 region has 16 residues. The ends lost 2 bases at V and 8 bases at J; junction bases unmatched: 5. In germline, CDR1 is LGHNA, CDR2 YNFKEQ.